The 28 T cell receptor beta chains below were found in one sample sequenced in a study of blood T cell repertoires in COVID-19 (TCRdb year 2020). Library construction relied on the immunoSEQ multiplex PCR assay. The table was pulled from immuneACCESS by TCRdb, which kept in-frame rearrangements only. Such tables lose some clones; where checked, under half of the loss comes from unresolved V genes, and the rest has no known cause. The sample table holds 65,000 to 90,000 clones, of which approximately 83% were seen once. Around 4.1% of the sample lies in the top ten. The source material was peripheral blood. Receptor source: an older woman with acute or convalescent COVID-19.

The chain couples TRBV14 to TRBJ1-2; D call uncertain. The CDR3 has 13 residues. Trimming cost V 2 bases and J 5 bases, with 9 bases left between them. Germline V gives CDR1 SGHDN, CDR2 FVKESK. CDR3 coding DNA: TGTGCCAGCAGCCAATTCCGGGGATATGGCTACACCTTC. Amino acids: CASSQFRGYGYTF.

The chain joins TRBV4-2 to TRBJ1-5, with no clear D. CDR1 is LGHNA and CDR2 is YNFKEQ in the germline V gene. This CDR3 is 14 amino acids long. V was shortened by 1 base and J by 4 bases, with 8 bases between the two germline ends. In DNA, the CDR3 is TGTGCCAGCAGCCAAGTCGGCGGGAATCAGCCCCAGCATTTT. It is translated as CASSQVGGNQPQHF.

The rearrangement uses TRBV4-1 and TRBJ2-1, with 7 bases lining up with TRBD2. The CDR3 spans 15 residues. The V and J ends lost 5 bases and 4 bases, in that order; junction bases with no gene match: 8. Germline values: CDR1 MGHRA, CDR2 YSYEKL. CDR3 protein: CASSATGLKYNEQFF. The CDR3 nucleotides read TGCGCCAGCAGCGCTACGGGACTAAAGTACAATGAGCAGTTCTTC.

V usage is TRBV5-1 and J usage is TRBJ2-1; D might be TRBD2 (6 bases). This CDR3 comprises 14 residues. V was shortened by 4 bases and J by 4 bases, with 12 bases between the two germline ends. CDR1 is SGHRS, CDR2 YFSETQ, per germline. The CDR3 DNA sequence: TGCGCCAGCAGCGGCGGGACCACTTACAATGAGCAGTTCTTC. Residues: CASSGGTTYNEQFF.

This clone was counted between two and nine times. The chain links TRBV27 to TRBJ1-6; D perhaps matches TRBD1 (5 bases). V was shortened by 6 bases and J by 6 bases, with 15 bases between the two germline ends. This CDR3 spans 15 amino acids. Germline V gives CDR1 MNHEY, CDR2 SMNVEV (reference sequence). The chain's CDR3 is CASSLSGTANSPLHF. The CDR3 coding sequence is TGTGCCAGCAGCCTGTCCGGGACTGCTAATTCACCCCTCCACTTT.

V is TRBV3-1 (or the pseudogene TRBV3-2) and J is TRBJ1-1; D might be TRBD1 (5 bases). Trimming shortened V by 4 bases and J by 1 base, and 16 bases separated the two germline ends. CDR3 size: 16 residues. Per the germline V gene, CDR1 is LGHDT and CDR2 is YNNKEL (reference sequence). The CDR3 bases are TGTGCCAGCAGCCCCTCCCGGGGGGTTACGAACACTGAAGCTTTCTTT. This sequence encodes CASSPSRGVTNTEAFF.

The CDR3 reads CASSLAGQLETQYF. Here the CDR3 DNA reads TGTGCCAGCAGCTTAGCGGGACAGCTAGAGACCCAGTACTTC. The V gene is TRBV7-2, the J gene TRBJ2-5; 7 nucleotides line up with TRBD1. Looked up from germline, CDR1 is SGHTA and CDR2 is FQGNSA. J lost 4 bases, V lost 0 bases, and 2 bases had no gene match. The CDR3 consists of 14 residues.

This clone turned up a few times. V gene TRBV24-1 combines with J gene TRBJ2-2; 12 nucleotides agree with TRBD2. Germline lookup yields CDR1 KGHDR and CDR2 SFDVKD. The trim removed 5 bases at V and 5 bases at J, leaving 11 bases unmatched. This CDR3 contains 18 residues. The CDR3, as DNA: TGTGCCACCAGTGCCACTAGCGGGAGGAGTATCAGAACCGGGGAGCTGTTTTTT. It yields the protein CATSATSGRSIRTGELFF.

The V and J genes are TRBV6-5 and TRBJ1-1; D is perhaps TRBD1 (5 bases). This CDR3 region has 14 residues. The germline V and J ends were trimmed by 2 bases and 1 base, with 8 bases remaining between them. Germline CDR1 and CDR2: MNHEY and SVGAGI. The CDR3 sequence: CASSYTDKNTEAFF. CDR3 bases: TGTGCCAGCAGTTACACGGACAAGAACACTGAAGCTTTCTTT.

The chain joins TRBV3-1 (or the pseudogene TRBV3-2) to TRBJ1-1; the match to TRBD1 covers 7 bases. V lost 3 bases and J lost 5; bases outside the gene matches: 12. The CDR3 sequence is 16 residues long. The germline CDR1 and CDR2 sequences are LGHDT and YNNKEL (reference sequence). In DNA, the CDR3 is TGTGCCAGCAGCCAGTCCCGTCTAGGGGGCTCGACTGAAGCTTTCTTT. Translating it yields CASSQSRLGGSTEAFF.

The gene calls are TRBV19 and TRBJ1-5; a possible D gene is TRBD1 (5 bases). The V gene's germline CDR1 is LNHDA and CDR2 SQIVND (reference sequence). V dropped 8 bases and J dropped 1 base, with 12 bases sitting between them. This CDR3 has 14 amino acids. This CDR3 reads CASEGQVSNQPQHF. The DNA of the CDR3 is TGTGCCAGTGAAGGACAAGTAAGCAATCAGCCCCAGCATTTT.

This sequence joins TRBV15 and TRBJ1-2; no clear D. Germline CDR1 and CDR2: LNHNV and YYDKDF (reference sequence). The CDR3 extends over 17 amino acids. The V and J ends lost 0 bases and 2 bases respectively, with 16 bases between them. The CDR3 region has the DNA TGTGCCACCAGCAGAGATCTAGCAGGTGATAAAAACTATGGCTACACCTTC. Its translation: CATSRDLAGDKNYGYTF.

This clone came up once. This rearrangement joins TRBV28 to TRBJ1-5; 9 bases agree with TRBD1. After removal of 2 bases from V and 6 bases from J, the junction contained 8 bases not matched to a gene. This CDR3 spans 16 amino acids. In germline, CDR1 is MDHEN, CDR2 SYDVKM. The CDR3 DNA reads as TGTGCCAGCAGTTTACTCGGGACAGGGCGACGTCAGCCCCAGCATTTT. Its translation: CASSLLGTGRRQPQHF.

V and J are TRBV5-1 and TRBJ1-1, with 8 bases lining up with TRBD1. This CDR3 has 15 residues. Losses at the gene ends were 3 bases for V and 1 base for J; bases not matched to a gene: 5. The germline gives CDR1 SGHRS, CDR2 YFSETQ. The CDR3 nucleotides read TGCGCCAGCAGCTCAGACGGACAGGGGAACACTGAAGCTTTCTTT. Translation gives CASSSDGQGNTEAFF.

The chain has TRBV5-1 and TRBJ2-1; D is unclear. V lost 0 bases to trimming and J lost 2 bases, with 9 bases between them. CDR1 and CDR2 from the germline V gene are SGHRS and YFSETQ. CDR3 length: 15 amino acids. CDR3 loop: CASSLVTGPYNEQFF. The CDR3 nucleotides are TGCGCCAGCAGCTTGGTTACGGGTCCCTACAATGAGCAGTTCTTC.

The chain recombines TRBV9 with TRBJ2-3; 12 nucleotides align to TRBD2. V shed 0 bases, J shed 3 bases, and the junction held 5 bases outside the gene matches. Per the germline V gene, CDR1 is SGDLS and CDR2 is YYNGEE. The CDR3 covers 17 residues. CDR3 nucleotide sequence: TGTGCCAGCAGCGTAGGGTCTAGCGGGGGGGTTACAGATACGCAGTATTTT. It codes for CASSVGSSGGVTDTQYF. Full variable domain (rest looked up from reference TRBV9 and TRBJ2-3): DSGVTQTPKHLITATGQRVTLRCSPRSGDLSVYWYQQSLDQGLQFLIQYYNGEERAKGNILERFSAQQFPDLHSELNLSSLELGDSALYFCASSVGSSGGVTDTQYFGPGTRLTVL.

The V and J genes are TRBV6-5 and TRBJ1-6; D not resolved. V lost 6 bases and J 7 bases, leaving 7 bases between the germline ends. The CDR3 loop spans 12 amino acids. CDR1 and CDR2 (germline): MNHEY, SVGAGI. The CDR3 protein is CASRQSNSPLHF. The DNA of the CDR3 is TGTGCCAGCAGACAGTCAAATTCACCCCTCCACTTT.

The gene calls are TRBV7-3 and TRBJ2-5; 9 bases line up with TRBD1. J lost 1 base, V lost 5 bases, and 17 bases had no gene match. Germline V gene lookup returns CDR1 SGHTA and CDR2 FQGTGA. The CDR3 runs 19 residues. Here the CDR3 reads CASSPTGGSPGLAQETQYF. CDR3 DNA: TGTGCCAGCAGCCCCACAGGGGGCTCGCCGGGGCTCGCCCAAGAGACCCAGTACTTC.

This clone has just one count. The V gene is TRBV3-1 (or the pseudogene TRBV3-2), the J gene TRBJ2-5; the match to TRBD2 covers 14 bases. V was clipped by 2 bases and J by 9 bases; unmatched bases: 5. Germline CDR1 reads LGHDT; CDR2 reads YNNKEL (reference sequence). This CDR3 is 15 amino acids long. As DNA, the CDR3 is TGTGCCAGCAGCCAACGGACTAGCGGGAGGAGGGCCCAGTACTTC. The encoded protein is CASSQRTSGRRAQYF.

The V call is TRBV19, the J call TRBJ2-5; TRBD1 agrees at 8 bases. This CDR3 has 17 amino acids. With V trimmed by 1 base and J by 4 bases, 11 bases remained unmatched. Per the germline V gene, CDR1 is LNHDA and CDR2 is SQIVND (reference sequence). The CDR3 nucleotides are TGTGCCAGTAGTATAGGTAGCAGACAGGGGATAGGAGAGACCCAGTACTTC. Its protein product is CASSIGSRQGIGETQYF.

The J gene is TRBJ2-1, the V gene TRBV11-2; the D gene is possibly TRBD2 (6 bases). The CDR3 has 12 amino acids. Germline V gives CDR1 SGHAT, CDR2 FQNNGV. Trimming removed 1 base from V and 13 bases from J, with 11 bases in between. CDR3: CASSLVLASQFF. CDR3 nucleotides: TGTGCCAGCAGCTTAGTCCTAGCGAGTCAGTTCTTC. Filled out from reference TRBV11-2 and TRBJ2-1, the complete variable domain reads EAGVAQSPRYKIIEKRQSVAFWCNPISGHATLYWYQQILGQGPKLLIQFQNNGVVDDSQLPKDRFSAERLKGVDSTLKIQPAKLEDSAVYLCASSLVLASQFFGPGTRLTVL.

CDR3 residues: CASSLSGGTQYF. The CDR3 DNA reads as TGTGCCAGCAGTTTATCAGGGGGAACGCAGTATTTT. The chain links TRBV12-3 or TRBV12-4 to TRBJ2-3; 7 bases agree with TRBD1. CDR3 length: 12 amino acids. V shed 2 bases, J shed 9 bases, and the junction held 2 bases outside the gene matches.

The chain links TRBV11-2 to TRBJ1-6, with TRBD1 identical over 11 bases. V lost 1 base, J lost 9 bases, and 2 bases stayed unmatched. Germline CDR1 and CDR2: SGHAT and FQNNGV. The CDR3 is made up of 15 amino acids. This CDR3 is CASSLVGQGASPLHF. CDR3 nucleotide sequence: TGTGCCAGCAGCTTAGTTGGACAGGGGGCTTCACCCCTCCACTTT.

In its sample, this clone was seen once. The genes are TRBV7-9 and TRBJ1-2, with 7 bases lining up with TRBD1. Germline CDR1 and CDR2: SEHNR and FQNEAQ (reference sequence). The V and J ends lost 7 bases and 4 bases, in that order; junction bases with no gene match: 9. This CDR3 region has 14 residues. The CDR3 nucleotides are TGTGCCAGCACCTCAACAGGGGTCCTCTATGGCTACACCTTC. Protein: CASTSTGVLYGYTF. The variable domain in full, completed from reference TRBV7-9 and TRBJ1-2, reads DTGVSQNPRHKITKRGQNVTFRCDPISEHNRLYWYRQTLGQGPEFLTYFQNEAQLEKSRLLSDRFSAERPKGSFSTLEIQRTEQGDSAMYLCASTSTGVLYGYTFGSGTRLTVV.

This rearrangement joins TRBV13 to TRBJ1-1; TRBD1 aligns across 8 bases. Trimming removed 5 bases from V and 8 bases from J; junction bases left unmatched: 10. Germline values: CDR1 PRHDT, CDR2 FYEKMQ (reference sequence). The CDR3 totals 14 residues. The DNA of the CDR3 is TGTGCCAGCAGCCCGACCCCACGGACAGGGGAAGCTTTCTTT. This translates into CASSPTPRTGEAFF. Variable domain in full (rest from reference TRBV13 and TRBJ1-1): AAGVIQSPRHLIKEKRETATLKCYPIPRHDTVYWYQQGPGQDPQFLISFYEKMQSDKGSIPDRFSAQQFSDYHSELNMSSLELGDSALYFCASSPTPRTGEAFFGQGTRLTVV.

This chain joins TRBV29-1 and TRBJ1-2, with 8 bases aligning to TRBD1. The germline CDR1 and CDR2 sequences are SQVTM and ANQGSEA. The CDR3 has 13 residues. J gave up 2 bases and V 7 bases, and 6 bases lay outside the gene matches. The CDR3 region has the DNA TGCAGCGCGCGGACAGGGATGAACTATGGCTACACCTTC. Its translation: CSARTGMNYGYTF.

The table lists this clone with a count of one. DNA for the CDR3: TGTGCCAGCAGCTTACCCGGACAGGGGAGCACAGATACGCAGTATTTT. It is translated as CASSLPGQGSTDTQYF. The V call is TRBV7-6, the J call TRBJ2-3, with 9 nucleotides matching TRBD1. V dropped 2 bases and J dropped 0; count of bases not matched to a gene: 3. The CDR3 length is 16 residues. Germline V lookup: CDR1 SGHVS, CDR2 FNYEAQ.

This chain uses TRBV14 with TRBJ1-1; D is possibly TRBD1 (5 bases). Germline CDR1 and CDR2: SGHDN and FVKESK. This CDR3 has 16 amino acids. The ends were cut back, 0 bases at V and 4 bases at J, with 15 bases in the middle. The CDR3 sequence: CASSQEVSAGLTEAFF. CDR3 coding DNA: TGTGCCAGCAGCCAAGAAGTATCTGCAGGGCTCACTGAAGCTTTCTTT.